The entry below describes one T cell receptor beta chain. The data were obtained in a study of T cell responses to AZD1222 COVID-19 vaccine. The repertoire was sequenced with immunoSEQ multiplex PCR; TCRdb's copy has only in-frame clones and lacks some. The sample has about 140,000 clones; 80% to 90% are singletons. This CDR3 spans 13 amino acids. The germline V gene encodes CDR1 SQVTM and CDR2 ANQGSEA. V shed 6 bases and J shed 2 bases, with 13 bases lying between them. Sample: peripheral blood, taken on day 0 of AZD1222 vaccination. V gene TRBV29-1 combines with J gene TRBJ1-1; perhaps TRBD1 as D (5 bases). This clonotype was sampled from an adult in good health. The CDR3 sequence is CSVGGGPNTEAFF. The CDR3 nucleotides are TGCAGCGTCGGGGGGGGTCCAAACACTGAAGCTTTCTTT.